This T cell receptor beta chain appears in the sequencing data of a study of blood T cells in healthy people across ages. This clonotype has at least ten counts. The CDR3 covers 20 residues. The junction had 17 bases not matched to a gene; V was cut back by 6 bases and J by 0 bases. Next came a second PCR, run for about 7 to 12 cycles, which used a sample-barcoded 5' primer along with a J-beta primer mix. MiXCR, run by TCRdb on the 5' RACE reads, gives a single entry per CDR3 protein. The repertoire holds about 940,000 distinct CDR3 sequences, with roughly 52% as singletons. This receptor was taken from a man under 40 in good health. Sequences were obtained from blood. The rearrangement uses TRBV12-3 or TRBV12-4 and TRBJ2-5; 12 positions match TRBD2. This CDR3 reads CASSPRLPGLAGQYQETQYF. The CDR3 DNA reads TGTGCCAGCAGCCCACGACTTCCGGGACTAGCGGGTCAGTACCAAGAGACCCAGTACTTC.